A single T cell receptor beta chain is shown here with its context. Other DNA sequences of this sample code for an identical CDR3. In the authors' methods: Amplification of reference gene primers provided the estimated nucleated cell counts. The assay was immunoSEQ multiplex PCR, and TCRdb's table has in-frame clones only and misses some. The V and J calls and the clone size are those of that table, but D and trimming were determined from the DNA. The table shows about 230,000 clones, with more than 70% occurring only once. The data originate from a study of blood T cell repertoires in COVID-19. For the study at large: Specimens from acute and convalescent COVID-19 originated in the United States, Italy and Spain. From T cells, B-cell-depleted T cells, or PBMCs came the material, which was cDNA or gDNA.

The CDR3 has 14 amino acids. Germline-derived CDR1 and CDR2 are SGHRS and YFSETQ. V shed 4 bases, J shed 4 bases, and the junction held 3 bases outside the gene matches. The J gene is TRBJ1-5, the V gene TRBV5-1; TRBD1 aligns across 9 bases. This TCR derives from a man in his forties with active or convalescent COVID-19. Sequenced material: peripheral blood. The CDR3 reads CASSPGTGNQPQHF. The DNA of the CDR3 is TGCGCCAGCAGCCCGGGGACAGGGAATCAGCCCCAGCATTTT.